The 5 T cell receptor beta chains presented below share a single source sample, sequenced in a study of CD8 T cells in ankylosing spondylitis. These receptors are not linked to any known antigen. Via MiXCR, TCRdb re-called the 5' RACE reads, giving one row per CDR3 protein. The data contain around 130,000 distinct CDR3 sequences, 15% to 20% of them singletons. Study observations and caveats: Made up of about eight highly homologous variants, a TCR beta motif appeared characteristic of ankylosing spondylitis blood.

Sequencing was performed on blood, either unsorted or a sorted T cell fraction (not recorded which). Source of these receptors: a male donor with ankylosing spondylitis.

This rearrangement joins TRBV7-9 to TRBJ2-1, with 7 bases that match TRBD2. Germline CDR1 reads SEHNR; CDR2 reads FQNEAQ (reference sequence). There are 15 residues in the CDR3. J lost 6 bases, V lost 5 bases, and 10 bases had no gene match. The chain's CDR3 is CASSKTSKAPNEQFF. For the CDR3, the DNA is TGTGCCAGCAGCAAGACTAGCAAGGCTCCCAATGAGCAGTTCTTC.

The table lists this clonotype with a count of one. The V call is TRBV18, the J call TRBJ2-5; 7 bases agree with TRBD2. The germline gives CDR1 KGHSH, CDR2 LQKENI. The CDR3 runs 15 residues. Unmatched junction bases numbered 5, after V lost 0 bases and J lost 4 bases. CDR3 amino acids: CASSPPRGLGETQYF. The CDR3 DNA follows: TGTGCCAGCTCACCACCGCGGGGGTTAGGAGAGACCCAGTACTTC.

This clonotype was observed a few times. In DNA, the CDR3 is TGCAGCGTTGAACTCGGACTAGCGGGAGTTTACGAGCAGTACTTC. Protein product: CSVELGLAGVYEQYF. The chain uses TRBV29-1 and TRBJ2-7; TRBD2 matches 13 bases. J lost 4 bases, V lost 2 bases, and 5 bases had no gene match. CDR3 length: 15 residues. CDR1 is SQVTM and CDR2 is ANQGSEA in the germline V gene.

This sequence joins TRBV20-1 and TRBJ1-1; 10 bases line up with TRBD1. Germline V gene sequence: CDR1 DFQATT, CDR2 SNEGSKA (reference sequence). The CDR3 is made up of 10 amino acids. CDR3 sequence (DNA): TGCACTTTGGGACAGGGGAAAGCTTTCTTT. It translates to CTLGQGKAFF.

This clonotype was counted ten times or more. V and J are TRBV29-1 and TRBJ2-7; D is uncertain. V shed 6 bases and J shed 0 bases, with 15 bases lying between them. Germline lookup yields CDR1 SQVTM and CDR2 ANQGSEA. This CDR3 region has 14 residues. In DNA form, the CDR3 reads TGCAGCGTCACGAGGCCAGGAGACTCCTACGAGCAGTACTTC. Translation gives CSVTRPGDSYEQYF.